This TCR beta chain was observed in a study of T cell changes during pregnancy in multiple sclerosis. This CDR3 has 17 amino acids. Germline V gene lookup returns CDR1 ENHRY and CDR2 SYGVKD. J was trimmed by 1 base and V by 6 bases; bases with no gene match: 8. Here immunoSEQ multiplex PCR was the method, and the copy in TCRdb shows in-frame clones only, minus some. Altogether 30,000 to 35,000 clones are present, 75% to 95% being singletons, with the ten largest covering over 8.5%. This specimen was CD8+ T cells from peripheral blood mononuclear cells, taken before pregnancy. V gene TRBV10-3 combines with J gene TRBJ2-5; 13 bases match TRBD2. This TCR was sampled from a female donor with multiple sclerosis, enrolled in a pregnancy study. DNA of the CDR3: TGTGCCATCAGCTTCGGGACTAGCGGGGAGATCCAAGAGACCCAGTACTTC. Translating it yields CAISFGTSGEIQETQYF.